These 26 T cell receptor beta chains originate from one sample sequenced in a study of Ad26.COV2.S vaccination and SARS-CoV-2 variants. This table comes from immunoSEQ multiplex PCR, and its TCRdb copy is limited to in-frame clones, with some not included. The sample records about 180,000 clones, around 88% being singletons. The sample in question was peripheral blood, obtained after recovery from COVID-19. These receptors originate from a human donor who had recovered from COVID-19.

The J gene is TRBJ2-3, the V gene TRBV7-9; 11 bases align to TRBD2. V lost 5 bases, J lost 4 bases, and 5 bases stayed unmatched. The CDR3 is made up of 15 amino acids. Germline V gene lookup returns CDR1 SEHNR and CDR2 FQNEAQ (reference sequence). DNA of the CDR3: TGTGCCAGCAGCCGTACTAGCGGGAGTGCAGATACGCAGTATTTT. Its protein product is CASSRTSGSADTQYF.

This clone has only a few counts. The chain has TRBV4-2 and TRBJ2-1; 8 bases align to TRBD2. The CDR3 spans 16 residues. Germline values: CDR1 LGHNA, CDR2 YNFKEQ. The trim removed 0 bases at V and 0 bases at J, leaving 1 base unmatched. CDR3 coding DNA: TGTGCCAGCAGCCAAGACGGGGGGGGCTCCTACAATGAGCAGTTCTTC. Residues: CASSQDGGGSYNEQFF.

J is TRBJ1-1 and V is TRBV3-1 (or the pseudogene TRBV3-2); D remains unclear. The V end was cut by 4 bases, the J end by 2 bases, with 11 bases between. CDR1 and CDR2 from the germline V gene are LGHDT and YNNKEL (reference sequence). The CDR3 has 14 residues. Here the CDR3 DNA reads TGTGCCAGCAGCCTAGCCGGGCGAAACACTGAAGCTTTCTTT. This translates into CASSLAGRNTEAFF.

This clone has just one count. CDR3: CASSYTDRGLNTEAFF. As DNA, the CDR3 is TGTGCCAGCAGTTACACCGACAGGGGGCTAAACACTGAAGCTTTCTTT. This rearrangement joins TRBV6-5 to TRBJ1-1, with TRBD1 matching 10 bases. V lost 2 bases and J lost 2; bases outside the gene matches: 5. CDR1 and CDR2 from the germline V gene are MNHEY and SVGAGI. The CDR3 consists of 16 residues.

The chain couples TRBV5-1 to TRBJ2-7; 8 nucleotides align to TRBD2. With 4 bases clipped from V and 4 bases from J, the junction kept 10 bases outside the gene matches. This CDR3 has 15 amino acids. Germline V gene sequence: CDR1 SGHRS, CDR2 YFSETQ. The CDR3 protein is CASSPSGRNKYEQYF. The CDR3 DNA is TGCGCCAGCAGCCCGAGCGGGAGAAACAAGTACGAGCAGTACTTC.

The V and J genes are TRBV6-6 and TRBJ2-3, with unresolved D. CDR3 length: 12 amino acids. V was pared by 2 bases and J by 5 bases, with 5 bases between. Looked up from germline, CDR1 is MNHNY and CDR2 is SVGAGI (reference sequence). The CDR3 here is CASSYRRDTQYF. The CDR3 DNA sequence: TGTGCCAGCAGTTACCGGCGAGATACGCAGTATTTT.

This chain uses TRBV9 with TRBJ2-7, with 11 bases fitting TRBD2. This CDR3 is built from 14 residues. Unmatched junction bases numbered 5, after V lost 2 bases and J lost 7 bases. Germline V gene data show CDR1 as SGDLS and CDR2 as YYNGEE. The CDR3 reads CASSVLAGGPEQYF. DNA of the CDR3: TGTGCCAGCAGCGTCTTAGCGGGAGGGCCTGAGCAGTACTTC.

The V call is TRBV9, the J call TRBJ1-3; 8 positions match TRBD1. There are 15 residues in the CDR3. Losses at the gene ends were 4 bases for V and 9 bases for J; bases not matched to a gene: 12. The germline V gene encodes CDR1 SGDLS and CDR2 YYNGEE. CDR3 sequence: CASSLEGRGQVTIYF. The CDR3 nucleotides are TGTGCCAGCAGCCTCGAGGGCAGGGGGCAGGTCACCATATATTTT.

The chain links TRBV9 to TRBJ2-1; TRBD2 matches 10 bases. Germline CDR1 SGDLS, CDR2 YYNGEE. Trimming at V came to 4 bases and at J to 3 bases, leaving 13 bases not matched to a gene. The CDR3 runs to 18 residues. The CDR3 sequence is CASSSRGSGRTGYNEQFF. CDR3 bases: TGTGCCAGCAGCTCCCGGGGTAGCGGGAGGACGGGCTACAATGAGCAGTTCTTC.

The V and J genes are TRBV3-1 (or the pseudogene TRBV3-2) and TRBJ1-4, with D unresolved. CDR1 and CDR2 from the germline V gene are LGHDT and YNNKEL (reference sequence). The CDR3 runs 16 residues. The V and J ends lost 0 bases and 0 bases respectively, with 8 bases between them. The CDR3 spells CASSQDGVATNEKLFF. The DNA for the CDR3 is TGTGCCAGCAGCCAAGATGGGGTAGCAACTAATGAAAAACTGTTTTTT.

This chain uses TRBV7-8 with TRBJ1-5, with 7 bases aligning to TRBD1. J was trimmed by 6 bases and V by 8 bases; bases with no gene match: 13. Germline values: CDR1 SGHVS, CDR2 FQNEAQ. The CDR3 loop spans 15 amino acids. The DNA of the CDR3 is TGTGCCAGCGGGTCGACAGGGATGCCTGGTCAGCCCCAGCATTTT. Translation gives CASGSTGMPGQPQHF.

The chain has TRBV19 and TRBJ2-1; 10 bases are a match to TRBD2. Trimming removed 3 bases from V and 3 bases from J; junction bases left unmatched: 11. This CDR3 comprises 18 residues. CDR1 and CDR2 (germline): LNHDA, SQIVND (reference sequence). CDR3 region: CASSIRLAGTGLYNEQFF. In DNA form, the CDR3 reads TGTGCCAGTAGTATTAGACTAGCGGGTACCGGCCTCTACAATGAGCAGTTCTTC.

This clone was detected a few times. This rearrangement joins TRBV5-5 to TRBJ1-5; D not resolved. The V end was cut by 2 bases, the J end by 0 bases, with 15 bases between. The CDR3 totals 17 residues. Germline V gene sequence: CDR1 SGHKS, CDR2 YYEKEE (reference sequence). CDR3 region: CASSLNLNPYSNQPQHF. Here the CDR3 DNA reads TGTGCCAGCAGCTTAAACCTAAACCCCTATAGCAATCAGCCCCAGCATTTT.

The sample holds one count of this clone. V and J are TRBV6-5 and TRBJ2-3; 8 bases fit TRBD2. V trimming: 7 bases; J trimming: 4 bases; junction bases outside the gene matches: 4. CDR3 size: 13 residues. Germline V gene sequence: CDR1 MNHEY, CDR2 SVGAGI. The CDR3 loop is CASTAGGADTQYF. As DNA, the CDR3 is TGTGCCAGCACCGCGGGGGGCGCAGATACGCAGTATTTT.

DNA of the CDR3: TGTGCCAGCAGCCCTGGAGAGGGCGTGAGCTCCTACGAGCAGTACTTC. Translated: CASSPGEGVSSYEQYF. The chain joins TRBV7-2 to TRBJ2-7, with TRBD2 as a possible D gene (5 bases). V was clipped by 5 bases and J by 0 bases, with 17 bases between them. The CDR3 is 16 amino acids. Per germline, CDR1 SGHTA and CDR2 FQGNSA.

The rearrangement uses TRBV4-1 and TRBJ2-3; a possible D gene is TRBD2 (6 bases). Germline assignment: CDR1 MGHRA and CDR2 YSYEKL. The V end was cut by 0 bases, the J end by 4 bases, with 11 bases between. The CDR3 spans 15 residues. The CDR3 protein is CASSQDRLVADTQYF. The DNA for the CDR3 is TGCGCCAGCAGCCAAGATAGACTAGTGGCAGATACGCAGTATTTT.

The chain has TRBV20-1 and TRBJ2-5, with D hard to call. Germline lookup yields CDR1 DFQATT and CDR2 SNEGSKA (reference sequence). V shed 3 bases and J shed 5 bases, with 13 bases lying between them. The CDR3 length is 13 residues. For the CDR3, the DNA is TGCAGTGCTAGTAAACTTCTCGGGGAGACCCAGTACTTC. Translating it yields CSASKLLGETQYF.

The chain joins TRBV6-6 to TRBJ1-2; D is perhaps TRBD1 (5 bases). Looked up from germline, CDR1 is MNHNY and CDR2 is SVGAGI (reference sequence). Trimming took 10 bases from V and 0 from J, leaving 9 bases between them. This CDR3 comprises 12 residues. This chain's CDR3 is CAMGDSNYGYTF. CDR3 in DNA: TGTGCCATGGGGGATTCTAACTATGGCTACACCTTC.

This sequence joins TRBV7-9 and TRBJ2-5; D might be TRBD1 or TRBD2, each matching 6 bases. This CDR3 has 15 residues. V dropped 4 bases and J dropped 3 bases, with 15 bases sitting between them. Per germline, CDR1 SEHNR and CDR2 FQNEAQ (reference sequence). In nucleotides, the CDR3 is TGTGCCAGCAGCTCCCTCGGGGGCGGGAAAGAGACCCAGTACTTC. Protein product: CASSSLGGGKETQYF.

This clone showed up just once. In nucleotides, the CDR3 is TGTGCCAGCAGCTCGGGACAGGGGAGGTACGAGCAGTACTTC. Translated: CASSSGQGRYEQYF. The chain couples TRBV5-5 to TRBJ2-7, with 10 positions matching TRBD1. The CDR3 runs to 14 residues. Germline CDR1 and CDR2: SGHKS and YYEKEE (reference sequence). The junction had 4 bases not matched to a gene; V was cut back by 3 bases and J by 4 bases.

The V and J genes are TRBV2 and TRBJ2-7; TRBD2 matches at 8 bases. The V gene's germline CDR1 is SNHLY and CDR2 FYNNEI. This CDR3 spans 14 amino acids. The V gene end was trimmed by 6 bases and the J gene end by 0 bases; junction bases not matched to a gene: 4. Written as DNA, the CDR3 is TGTGCCAGCAGATCCGGGACTAGCTCCTACGAGCAGTACTTC. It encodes CASRSGTSSYEQYF.

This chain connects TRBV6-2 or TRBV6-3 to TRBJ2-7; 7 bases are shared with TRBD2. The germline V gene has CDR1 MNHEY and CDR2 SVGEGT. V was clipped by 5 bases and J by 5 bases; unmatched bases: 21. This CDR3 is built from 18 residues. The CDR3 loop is CASSPRWGGSQRSDEQYF. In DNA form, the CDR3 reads TGTGCCAGCAGTCCCCGATGGGGCGGGAGTCAGCGAAGTGACGAGCAGTACTTC.

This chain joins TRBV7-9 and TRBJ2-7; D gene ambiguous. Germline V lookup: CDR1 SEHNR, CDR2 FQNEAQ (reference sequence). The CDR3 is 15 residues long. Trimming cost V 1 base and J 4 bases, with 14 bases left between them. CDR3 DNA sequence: TGTGCCAGCAGCTTAGATGGGTCACCCTTTTACGAGCAGTACTTC. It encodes CASSLDGSPFYEQYF. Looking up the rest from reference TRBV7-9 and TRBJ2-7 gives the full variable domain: DTGVSQNPRHKITKRGQNVTFRCDPISEHNRLYWYRQTLGQGPEFLTYFQNEAQLEKSRLLSDRFSAERPKGSFSTLEIQRTEQGDSAMYLCASSLDGSPFYEQYFGPGTRLTVT.

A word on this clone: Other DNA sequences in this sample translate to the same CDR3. This CDR3 is CASSSGPYNSPLHF. DNA for the CDR3: TGTGCCAGCAGTTCGGGACCCTATAATTCACCCCTCCACTTT. J is TRBJ1-6 and V is TRBV6-5, with a weak D call TRBD1 (5 bases). CDR3 length: 14 residues. Germline assignment: CDR1 MNHEY and CDR2 SVGAGI. V shed 4 bases and J shed 2 bases, with 6 bases lying between them.

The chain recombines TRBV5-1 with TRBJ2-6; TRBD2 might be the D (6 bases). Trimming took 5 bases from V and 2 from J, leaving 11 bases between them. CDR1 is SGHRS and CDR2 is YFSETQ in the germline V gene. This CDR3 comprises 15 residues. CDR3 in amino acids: CASSGRGTGANVLTF. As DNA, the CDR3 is TGCGCCAGCAGTGGTCGGGGGACTGGGGCCAACGTCCTGACTTTC.

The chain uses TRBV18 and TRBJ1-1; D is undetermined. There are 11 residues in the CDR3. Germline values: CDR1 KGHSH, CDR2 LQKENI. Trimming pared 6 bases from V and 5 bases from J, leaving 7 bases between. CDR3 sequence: CASSLRTEAFF. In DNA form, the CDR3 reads TGTGCCAGCTCCCTAAGAACTGAAGCTTTCTTT.